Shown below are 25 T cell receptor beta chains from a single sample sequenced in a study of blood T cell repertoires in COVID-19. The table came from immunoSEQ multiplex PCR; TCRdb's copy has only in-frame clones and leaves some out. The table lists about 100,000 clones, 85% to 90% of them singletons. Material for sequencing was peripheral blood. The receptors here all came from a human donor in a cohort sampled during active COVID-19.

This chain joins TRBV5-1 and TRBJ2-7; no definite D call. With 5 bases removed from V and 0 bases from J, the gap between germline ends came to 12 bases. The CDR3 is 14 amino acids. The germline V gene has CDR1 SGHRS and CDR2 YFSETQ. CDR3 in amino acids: CASSFSQDSYEQYF. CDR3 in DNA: TGCGCCAGCAGTTTCTCACAAGACTCCTACGAGCAGTACTTC.

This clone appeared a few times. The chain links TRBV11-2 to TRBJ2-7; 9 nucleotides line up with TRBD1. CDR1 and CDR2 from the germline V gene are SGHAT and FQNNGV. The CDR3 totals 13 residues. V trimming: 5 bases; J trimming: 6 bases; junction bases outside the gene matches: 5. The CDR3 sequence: CASSPGQGREQYF. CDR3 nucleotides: TGTGCCAGCAGCCCTGGACAGGGGCGCGAGCAGTACTTC.

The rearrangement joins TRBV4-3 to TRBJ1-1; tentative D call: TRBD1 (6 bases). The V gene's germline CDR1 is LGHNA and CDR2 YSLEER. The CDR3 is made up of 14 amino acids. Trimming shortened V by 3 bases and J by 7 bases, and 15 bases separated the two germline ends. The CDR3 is CASSHWGGQFEAFF. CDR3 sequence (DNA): TGCGCCAGCAGCCACTGGGGTGGACAGTTTGAAGCTTTCTTT.

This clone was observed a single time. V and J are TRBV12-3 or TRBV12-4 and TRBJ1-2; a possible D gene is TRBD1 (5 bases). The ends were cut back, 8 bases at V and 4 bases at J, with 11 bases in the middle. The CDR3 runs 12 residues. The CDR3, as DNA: TGTGCCAGCTCCCAGGGTGCCTATGGCTACACCTTC. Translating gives CASSQGAYGYTF.

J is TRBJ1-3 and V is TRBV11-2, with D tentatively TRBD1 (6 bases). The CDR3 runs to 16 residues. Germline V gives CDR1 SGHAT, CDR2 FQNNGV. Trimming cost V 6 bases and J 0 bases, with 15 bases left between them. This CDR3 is CASRSLRDNSGNTIYF. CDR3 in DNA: TGTGCCAGCAGGTCTCTCCGGGACAACTCTGGAAACACCATATATTTT.

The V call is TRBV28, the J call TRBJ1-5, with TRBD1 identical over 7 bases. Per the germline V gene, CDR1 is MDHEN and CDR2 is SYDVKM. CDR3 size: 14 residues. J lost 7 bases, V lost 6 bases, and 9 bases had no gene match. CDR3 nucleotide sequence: TGTGCCAGCAGCCTTACAGGGGTCAGGCAGCCCCAGCATTTT. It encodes CASSLTGVRQPQHF.

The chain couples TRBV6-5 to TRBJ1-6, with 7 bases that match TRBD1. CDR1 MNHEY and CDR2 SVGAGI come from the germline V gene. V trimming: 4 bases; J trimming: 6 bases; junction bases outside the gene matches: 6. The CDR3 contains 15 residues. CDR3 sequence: CASSSGTALNSPLHF. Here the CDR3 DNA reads TGTGCCAGCAGTTCCGGGACAGCTCTTAATTCACCCCTCCACTTT.

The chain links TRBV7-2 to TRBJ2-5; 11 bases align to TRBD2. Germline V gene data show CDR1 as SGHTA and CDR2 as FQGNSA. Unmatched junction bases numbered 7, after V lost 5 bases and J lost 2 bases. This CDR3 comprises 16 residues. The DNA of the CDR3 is TGTGCCAGCAGCACCGGACTAGCGGGCGCTCAAGAGACCCAGTACTTC. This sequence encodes CASSTGLAGAQETQYF. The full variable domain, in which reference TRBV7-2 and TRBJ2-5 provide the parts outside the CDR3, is GAGVSQSPSNKVTEKGKDVELRCDPISGHTALYWYRQSLGQGLEFLIYFQGNSAPDKSGLPSDRFSAERTGGSVSTLTIQRTQQEDSAVYLCASSTGLAGAQETQYFGPGTRLLVL.

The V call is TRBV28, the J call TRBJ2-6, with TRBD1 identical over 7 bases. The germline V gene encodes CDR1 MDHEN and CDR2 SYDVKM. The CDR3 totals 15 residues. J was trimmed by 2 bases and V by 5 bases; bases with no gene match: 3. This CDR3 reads CASSPTGAGANVLTF. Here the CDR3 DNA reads TGTGCCAGCAGTCCCACAGGGGCTGGGGCCAACGTCCTGACTTTC.

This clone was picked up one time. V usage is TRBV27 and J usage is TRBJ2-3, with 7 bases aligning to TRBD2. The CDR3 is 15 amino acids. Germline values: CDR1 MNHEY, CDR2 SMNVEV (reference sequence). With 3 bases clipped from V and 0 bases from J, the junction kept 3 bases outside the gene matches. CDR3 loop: CASSLGGLSTDTQYF. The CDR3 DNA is TGTGCCAGCAGTTTGGGAGGGTTGAGCACAGATACGCAGTATTTT.

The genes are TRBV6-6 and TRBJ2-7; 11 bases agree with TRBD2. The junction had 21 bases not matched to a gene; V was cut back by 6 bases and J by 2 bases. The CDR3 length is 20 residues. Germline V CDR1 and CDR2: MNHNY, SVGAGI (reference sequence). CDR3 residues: CASSPLLGFDLLAGAYEQYF. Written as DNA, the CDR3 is TGTGCCAGCAGCCCCCTGCTAGGATTCGACTTACTAGCGGGAGCCTACGAGCAGTACTTC.

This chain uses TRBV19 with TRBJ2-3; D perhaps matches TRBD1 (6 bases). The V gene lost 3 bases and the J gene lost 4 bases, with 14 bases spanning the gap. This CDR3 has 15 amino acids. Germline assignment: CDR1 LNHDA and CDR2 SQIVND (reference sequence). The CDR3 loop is CASSIQGLASDTQYF. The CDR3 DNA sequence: TGTGCCAGTAGTATTCAGGGGCTAGCATCAGATACGCAGTATTTT.

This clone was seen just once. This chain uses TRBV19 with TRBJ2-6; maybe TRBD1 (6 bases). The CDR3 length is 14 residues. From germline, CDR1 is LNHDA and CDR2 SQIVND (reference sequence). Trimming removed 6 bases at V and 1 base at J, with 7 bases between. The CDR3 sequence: CASRQGSGANVLTF. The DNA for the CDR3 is TGTGCCAGTAGACAGGGATCTGGGGCCAACGTCCTGACTTTC.

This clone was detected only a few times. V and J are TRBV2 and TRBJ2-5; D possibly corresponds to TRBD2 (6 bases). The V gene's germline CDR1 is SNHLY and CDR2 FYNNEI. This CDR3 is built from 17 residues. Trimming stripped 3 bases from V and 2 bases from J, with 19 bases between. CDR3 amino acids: CASSDRDWGVGQETQYF. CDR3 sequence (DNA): TGTGCCAGCAGTGATCGCGACTGGGGGGTAGGGCAAGAGACCCAGTACTTC.

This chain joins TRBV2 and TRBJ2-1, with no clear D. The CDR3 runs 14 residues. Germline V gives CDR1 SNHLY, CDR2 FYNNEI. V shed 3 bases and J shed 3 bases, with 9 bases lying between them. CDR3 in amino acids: CASSETGFYNEQFF. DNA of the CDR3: TGTGCCAGCAGTGAGACGGGTTTCTACAATGAGCAGTTCTTC.

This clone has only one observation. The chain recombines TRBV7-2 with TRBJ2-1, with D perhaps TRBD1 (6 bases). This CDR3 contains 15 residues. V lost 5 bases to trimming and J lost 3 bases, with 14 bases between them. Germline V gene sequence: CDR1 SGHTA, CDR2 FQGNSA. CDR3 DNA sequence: TGTGCCAGCAGCACCCTGACAGGTAACTACAATGAGCAGTTCTTC. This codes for CASSTLTGNYNEQFF.

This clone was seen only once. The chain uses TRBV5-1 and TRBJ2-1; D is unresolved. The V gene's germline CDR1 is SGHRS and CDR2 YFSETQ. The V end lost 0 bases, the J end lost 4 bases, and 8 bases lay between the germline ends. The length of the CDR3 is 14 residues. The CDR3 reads CASSLGNSYNEQFF. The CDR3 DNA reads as TGCGCCAGCAGCTTGGGGAACAGTTACAATGAGCAGTTCTTC.

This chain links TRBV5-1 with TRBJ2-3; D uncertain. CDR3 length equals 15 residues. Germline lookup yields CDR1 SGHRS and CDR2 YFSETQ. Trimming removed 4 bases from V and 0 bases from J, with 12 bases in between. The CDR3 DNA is TGCGCCAGCAGCATGGACGCGACTAGCACAGATACGCAGTATTTT. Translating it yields CASSMDATSTDTQYF.

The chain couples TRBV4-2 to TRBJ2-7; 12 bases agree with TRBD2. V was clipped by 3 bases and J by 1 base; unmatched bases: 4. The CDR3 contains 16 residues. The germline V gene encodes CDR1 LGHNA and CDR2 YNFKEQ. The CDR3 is CASSQGTSGLSYEQYF. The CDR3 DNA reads TGTGCCAGCAGCCAGGGGACTAGCGGGCTTTCCTACGAGCAGTACTTC.

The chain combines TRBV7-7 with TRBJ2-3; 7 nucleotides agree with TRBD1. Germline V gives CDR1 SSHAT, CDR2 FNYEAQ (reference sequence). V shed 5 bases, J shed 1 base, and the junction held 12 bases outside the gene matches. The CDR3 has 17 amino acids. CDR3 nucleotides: TGTGCCAGCAGCCTGGCCCCCACAGGGGTCGGCACAGATACGCAGTATTTT. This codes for CASSLAPTGVGTDTQYF.

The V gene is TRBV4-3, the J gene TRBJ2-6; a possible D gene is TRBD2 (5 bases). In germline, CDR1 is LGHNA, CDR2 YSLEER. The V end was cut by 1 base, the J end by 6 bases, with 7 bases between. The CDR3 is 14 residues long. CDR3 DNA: TGCGCCAGCAGCCAAGTAGCGAAGGCCAACGTCCTGACTTTC. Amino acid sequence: CASSQVAKANVLTF.

CDR3 region: CAWSSGGNTEAFF. Here the CDR3 DNA reads TGTGCCTGGAGTTCGGGGGGTAACACTGAAGCTTTCTTT. V usage is TRBV30 and J usage is TRBJ1-1; D might be TRBD1 (5 bases). Germline CDR1 reads GTSNPN; CDR2 reads SVGIG (reference sequence). There are 13 residues in the CDR3. Deletions cut 2 bases from V and 2 bases from J, with 9 bases between.

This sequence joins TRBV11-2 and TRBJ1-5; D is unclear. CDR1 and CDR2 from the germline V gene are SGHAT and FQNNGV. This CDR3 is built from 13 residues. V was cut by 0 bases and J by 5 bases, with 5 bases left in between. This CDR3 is CASSLDRDQPQHF. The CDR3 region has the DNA TGTGCCAGCAGCTTAGATCGGGATCAGCCCCAGCATTTT.

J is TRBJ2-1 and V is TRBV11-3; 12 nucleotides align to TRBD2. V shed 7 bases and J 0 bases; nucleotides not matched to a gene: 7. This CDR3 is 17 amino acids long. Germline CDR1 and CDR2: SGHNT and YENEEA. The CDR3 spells CASNPGLAGSSYNEQFF. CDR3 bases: TGTGCCAGCAACCCGGGACTAGCGGGCAGCTCCTACAATGAGCAGTTCTTC.

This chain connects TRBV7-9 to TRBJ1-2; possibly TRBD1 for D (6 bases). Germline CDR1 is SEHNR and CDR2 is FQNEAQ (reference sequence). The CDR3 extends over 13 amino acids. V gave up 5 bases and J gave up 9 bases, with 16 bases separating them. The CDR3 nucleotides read TGTGCCAGCAGCAACGACTACAGGGCAAGCTACACCTTC. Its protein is CASSNDYRASYTF.